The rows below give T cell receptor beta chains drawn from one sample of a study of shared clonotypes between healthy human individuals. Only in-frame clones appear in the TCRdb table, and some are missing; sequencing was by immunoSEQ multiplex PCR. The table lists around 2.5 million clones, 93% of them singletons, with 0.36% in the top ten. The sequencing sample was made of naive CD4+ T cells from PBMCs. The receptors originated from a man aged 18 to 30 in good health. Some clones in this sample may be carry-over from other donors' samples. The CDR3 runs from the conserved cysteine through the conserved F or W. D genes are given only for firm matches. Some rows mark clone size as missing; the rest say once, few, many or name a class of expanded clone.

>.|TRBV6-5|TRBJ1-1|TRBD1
TGTGCCAGCAGTTCGGGCGGGACAGGGTACACTGAAGCTTTCTTT
CASSSGGTGYTEAFF
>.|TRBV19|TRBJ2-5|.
TGTGCCAGTAGTCCGCCCCGACCCGGGGAGACCCAGTACTTC
CASSPPRPGETQYF
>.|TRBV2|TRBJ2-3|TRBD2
TGTGCCAGCAGCGTGAGGGGACTAGCGGGAAGCACAGATACGCAGTATTTT
CASSVRGLAGSTDTQYF
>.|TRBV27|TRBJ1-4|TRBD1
TGTGCCAGCAGTTCAGCCGGGACAGCAAATGAAAAACTGTTTTTT
CASSSAGTANEKLFF
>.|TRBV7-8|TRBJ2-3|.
TGTGCCAGCAGCCTTGACAGGCTGAACGCCGATACGCAGTATTTT
CASSLDRLNADTQYF
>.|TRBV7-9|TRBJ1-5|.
TGTGCCAGTAGTACACGCAAAGATGGGGGTCAGCCCCAGCATTTT
CASSTRKDGGQPQHF
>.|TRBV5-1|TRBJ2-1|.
TGCGCCAGCAGCTTGCTCGGGGGTTGGGATGAGCAGTTCTTC
CASSLLGGWDEQFF
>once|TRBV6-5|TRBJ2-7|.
TGTGCCAGCAGTTACGACTTTCGGGATGAAGGCTACGAGCAGTACTTC
CASSYDFRDEGYEQYF
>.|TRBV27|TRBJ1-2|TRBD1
TGTGCAAGTTTTGGGACAGCAGCTAACTATGGCTACACCTTC
CASFGTAANYGYTF
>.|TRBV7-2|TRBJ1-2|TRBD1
TGTGCCAGCAGCTTACGCCAGGGGGCTGACTACACCTTC
CASSLRQGADYTF
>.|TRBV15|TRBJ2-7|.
TGTGCCACCAGCAGAGATTCCAGGAGGTCCTACGAGCAGTACTTC
CATSRDSRRSYEQYF
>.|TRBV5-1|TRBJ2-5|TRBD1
TGCGCCAGCAGCTTGGCCCCAACAGGGGGCGCCGAGACCCAGTACTTC
CASSLAPTGGAETQYF
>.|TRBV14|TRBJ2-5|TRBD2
TGTGCCAGCAGCCAAGTAGCGGGATTCGGGGTGACCCAGTACTTC
CASSQVAGFGVTQYF
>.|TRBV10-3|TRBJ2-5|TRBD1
TGTGCCATCAGTGATTTTGGGACAGGGGTGGGGACCCAGTACTTC
CAISDFGTGVGTQYF
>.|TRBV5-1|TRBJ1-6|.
TGCGCCAGCAGCTTTTCGGTTTCGGGCTCACCCCTCCACTTT
CASSFSVSGSPLHF
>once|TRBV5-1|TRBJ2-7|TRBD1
TGCGCCAGCAGCCCCCGGGACAGGGTGATCGAGCAGTACTTC
CASSPRDRVIEQYF
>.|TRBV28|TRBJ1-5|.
TGTGCCAGCAGTTTCGGGGGACGGAGCCCCAATCAGCCCCAGCATTTT
CASSFGGRSPNQPQHF
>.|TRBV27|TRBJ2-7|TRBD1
TGTGCCAGCAGCACCCTAAACAGGGGGTACGAGCAGTACTTC
CASSTLNRGYEQYF
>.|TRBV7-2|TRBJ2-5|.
TGTGCCAGCAGCTTCGATGCGGGAAGGAGTAGAGAGACCCAGTACTTC
CASSFDAGRSRETQYF
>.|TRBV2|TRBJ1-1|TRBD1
TGTGCCAGAGAGGGACAGATGAACACTGAAGCTTTCTTT
CAREGQMNTEAFF
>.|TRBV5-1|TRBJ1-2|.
TGCGCCAGCAGCTCCCCTGGCAGGGAGGGAGGCTACACCTTC
CASSSPGREGGYTF
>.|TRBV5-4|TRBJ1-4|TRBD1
TGTGCCAGCAGCTTGGGTACAGGGGCAACTAATGAAAAACTGTTTTTT
CASSLGTGATNEKLFF
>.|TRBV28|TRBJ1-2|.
TGTGCCAGCAGTTTACGACCGGTTAACTATGGCTACACCTTC
CASSLRPVNYGYTF
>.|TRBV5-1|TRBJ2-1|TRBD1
TGCGCCAGCAGCGGACAGGGGGCCTTCAATGAGCAGTTCTTC
CASSGQGAFNEQFF
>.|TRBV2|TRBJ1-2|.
TGTGCCAGCAGTCCCCCGGGCTCCAGCTATGGCTACACCTTC
CASSPPGSSYGYTF
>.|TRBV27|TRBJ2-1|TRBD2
TGTGCCAGCAGTCCAAGGACTAGCGGGAGAGGCCATGAGCAGTTCTTC
CASSPRTSGRGHEQFF
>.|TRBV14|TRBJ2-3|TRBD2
TGTGCCAGCAGCCAAATTGTGGGAGGGCCAGATACGCAGTATTTT
CASSQIVGGPDTQYF
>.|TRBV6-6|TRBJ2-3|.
TGTGCCAGCAGTTATAACGACAGGACGCAGTATTTT
CASSYNDRTQYF
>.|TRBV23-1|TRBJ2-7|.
TGCGCCAGCAGTCATGCAGGAATGTGCTCCTACGAGCAGTACTTC
CASSHAGMCSYEQYF
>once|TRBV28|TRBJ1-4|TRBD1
TGTGCCAGCAGAGAATGGACAGGGGTGGTCACTAATGAAAAACTGTTTTTT
CASREWTGVVTNEKLFF